The rows below give T cell receptor beta chains drawn from one sample of a study of CD8+ T cells in alopecia areata. Repertoires were generated with immunoSEQ multiplex PCR, while TCRdb's copy carries only in-frame clones and drops some. The sample lists 90,000 to 120,000 clones; 65% to 85% were seen once. The starting material was CD8+ T cells sorted from blood, obtained at week 24, from a patient treated with tofacitinib. The receptors come from a human donor with alopecia areata. Each CDR3 is given with its conserved first and last residue. Each record gives: D gene, J gene, V gene, clone size, CDR3 DNA, CDR3 protein. The D gene is left open where the match is weak. The size of a clone is reported for some rows only, either as once, few or many, or as a class for expanded clones.

D gene: TRBD1
J gene: TRBJ2-7
V gene: TRBV7-6
clone size: -
CDR3 DNA: TGTGCCAGCAGCGATACTGGACAGGCCACCTCCTACGAGCAGTACTTC
CDR3 protein: CASSDTGQATSYEQYF

D gene: TRBD1
J gene: TRBJ2-2
V gene: TRBV10-3
clone size: few
CDR3 DNA: TGTGCCATCAGTGAGTTCCGGGACAGCTACACCGGGGAGCTGTTTTTT
CDR3 protein: CAISEFRDSYTGELFF

D gene: -
J gene: TRBJ2-7
V gene: TRBV15
clone size: -
CDR3 DNA: TGTGCCACCAGTACCGATGGGGGGGCCTCCTACGAGCAGTACTTC
CDR3 protein: CATSTDGGASYEQYF

D gene: TRBD1
J gene: TRBJ2-7
V gene: TRBV6-1
clone size: -
CDR3 DNA: TGTGCCAGCAGGTCGGGACAGGGACCCTACGAGCAGTACTTC
CDR3 protein: CASRSGQGPYEQYF

D gene: TRBD1
J gene: TRBJ2-1
V gene: TRBV5-4
clone size: few
CDR3 DNA: TGTGCCAGTAACCGGGACAGGACGATCGATGAGCAGTTCTTC
CDR3 protein: CASNRDRTIDEQFF

D gene: -
J gene: TRBJ2-7
V gene: TRBV6-5
clone size: -
CDR3 DNA: TGTGCCAGCACCCTGACAGTGTACGAGCAGTACTTC
CDR3 protein: CASTLTVYEQYF

D gene: -
J gene: TRBJ2-7
V gene: TRBV30
clone size: -
CDR3 DNA: TGTGCCTGGAGTGTAGCGGTCGGCTACGAGCAGTACTTC
CDR3 protein: CAWSVAVGYEQYF

D gene: -
J gene: TRBJ2-3
V gene: TRBV30
clone size: once
CDR3 DNA: TGTGCCTGGAGTGTAATGGGGACCACAGATACGCAGTATTTT
CDR3 protein: CAWSVMGTTDTQYF

D gene: -
J gene: TRBJ2-7
V gene: TRBV7-9
clone size: -
CDR3 DNA: TGTGCCAGCAGGGGTCAGGCGGCCTACGAGCAGTACTTC
CDR3 protein: CASRGQAAYEQYF

D gene: TRBD2
J gene: TRBJ2-3
V gene: TRBV7-8
clone size: -
CDR3 DNA: TGTGCCAGCAGCCCGGGACTAGCGGGGGGCTCCTCCACAGATACGCAGTATTTT
CDR3 protein: CASSPGLAGGSSTDTQYF

D gene: TRBD2
J gene: TRBJ2-3
V gene: TRBV4-1
clone size: few
CDR3 DNA: TGCGCCAGCAGCCAAGTCTCTCTAGCGGGGCAAGATACGCAGTATTTT
CDR3 protein: CASSQVSLAGQDTQYF

D gene: -
J gene: TRBJ1-5
V gene: TRBV7-6
clone size: -
CDR3 DNA: TGTGCCAGCAGCTTAGAGGCTGGGCCCCAGCATTTT
CDR3 protein: CASSLEAGPQHF

D gene: TRBD1
J gene: TRBJ2-3
V gene: TRBV7-8
clone size: -
CDR3 DNA: TGTGCCAGCAGCGCCGGACAGGGGGAGTCAGATACGCAGTATTTT
CDR3 protein: CASSAGQGESDTQYF

D gene: -
J gene: TRBJ2-1
V gene: TRBV2
clone size: -
CDR3 DNA: TGTGCCAGCAGTGATTCCCAAGGGAATGAGCAGTTCTTC
CDR3 protein: CASSDSQGNEQFF

D gene: -
J gene: TRBJ1-1
V gene: TRBV29-1
clone size: -
CDR3 DNA: TGCAGCGTTGCCGTGGGGGGCGGAACTGAAGCTTTCTTT
CDR3 protein: CSVAVGGGTEAFF

D gene: -
J gene: TRBJ2-3
V gene: TRBV6-5
clone size: -
CDR3 DNA: TGTGCCAGCAGTTACGCAGATACGCAGTATTTT
CDR3 protein: CASSYADTQYF

D gene: -
J gene: TRBJ2-1
V gene: TRBV13
clone size: -
CDR3 DNA: TGTGCCAGCCAGGATTTGCTTTCGAATGAGCAGTTCTTC
CDR3 protein: CASQDLLSNEQFF

D gene: -
J gene: TRBJ2-7
V gene: TRBV5-1
clone size: -
CDR3 DNA: TGCGCCAGCAGCTTTGGCGCCTCCTACGAGCAGTACTTC
CDR3 protein: CASSFGASYEQYF

D gene: -
J gene: TRBJ2-4
V gene: TRBV4-1
clone size: -
CDR3 DNA: TGCGCCAGCAGCCAAGATCTCTTGGGGGTAGGAGCCAAAAACATTCAGTACTTC
CDR3 protein: CASSQDLLGVGAKNIQYF

D gene: -
J gene: TRBJ1-1
V gene: TRBV10-2
clone size: -
CDR3 DNA: TGCGCCACCAGGAGCCCAATGAACACTGAAGCTTTCTTT
CDR3 protein: CATRSPMNTEAFF